The clone carrying this T cell receptor beta chain appeared a few times. RNA in amounts of roughly 0.5 to 1 ug was reverse transcribed with random hexamers. TCRdb passed the immunoSEQ multiplex PCR reads through MiXCR, listing each CDR3 protein once. The sample has approximately 170,000 distinct CDR3 sequences, around 90% seen once. Sequencing of TCR beta, carried out with a high-throughput approach, was applied to CD8+ and CD4+ T cells from the blood. This specimen belongs to a study of CD8 T cells in Susac syndrome. The CDR3 runs 15 residues. V was clipped by 2 bases and J by 0 bases, with 10 bases between them. Looked up from germline, CDR1 is SGHDT and CDR2 is YYEEEE.

The sample consisted of CD4+ T cells from PBMCs. The receptor was derived from a human donor in good health. V gene TRBV5-6 combines with J gene TRBJ2-3; D may be TRBD2 (6 bases). The CDR3 nucleotides are TGTGCCAGCAGCTTCACGGGGACTAGCACAGATACGCAGTATTTT. Encoded protein: CASSFTGTSTDTQYF. Using reference TRBV5-6 and TRBJ2-3 for the parts outside the CDR3, the full variable domain is DAGVTQSPTHLIKTRGQQVTLRCSPKSGHDTVSWYQQALGQGPQFIFQYYEEEERQRGNFPDRFSGHQFPNYSSELNVNALLLGDSALYLCASSFTGTSTDTQYFGPGTRLTVL.